This T cell receptor (beta chain) emerged from a study of T cell responses to AZD1222 COVID-19 vaccine. Study-wide findings and caveats: Close to half of spike-specific TCRs reportedly recognize unmutated variant regions. Females made up more of the donors, who were largely white British, and clonal diversity may have come out too low. Scientists sampled the repertoires only once the peak T cell response had passed.

Of note for this clone: Antigen unknown.

Clones were read by immunoSEQ multiplex PCR, and TCRdb kept only the in-frame ones, dropping some. The sample has roughly 180,000 clones, about 85% seen once; the top ten hold about 3%. Unmatched junction bases numbered 5, after V lost 6 bases and J lost 1 base. The germline CDR1 and CDR2 sequences are SGHTS and YDEGEE. This CDR3 spans 16 amino acids. The chain has TRBV5-8 and TRBJ2-6; 9 bases match TRBD2. Sequenced material: peripheral blood, taken on day 0 of AZD1222 vaccination. The TCR originated in an adult in good health. DNA for the CDR3: TGTGCCAGCACCAATCTAGCGGGATCTGGGGCCAACGTCCTGACTTTC. Its protein product is CASTNLAGSGANVLTF. Full variable domain (missing parts from reference TRBV5-8 and TRBJ2-6): EAGVTQSPTHLIKTRGQQATLRCSPISGHTSVYWYQQALGLGLQFLLWYDEGEERNRGNFPPRFSGRQFPNYSSELNVNALELEDSALYLCASTNLAGSGANVLTFGAGSRLTVL.